The sequence of this T cell receptor (beta chain) was determined in a study of cytomegalovirus exposure and HLA in healthy donors. Across the whole study: Counted in an early data release were about 85 million unique TCRs from HLA-typed donors.

PCR was performed using 60 Vbeta and 13 Jbeta primers. Produced via immunoSEQ multiplex PCR; TCRdb's table is partial and in-frame only. The repertoire holds more than 95,000 clones, with approximately 80% as singletons. This CDR3 contains 16 residues. V was clipped by 4 bases and J by 6 bases; unmatched bases: 10. Per germline, CDR1 SGHRS and CDR2 YFSETQ. As regards this clone: Its antigen is unidentified.

Findings and caveats of the study: Later analysis placed DRB1 highest and HLA-C lowest in TCR association rates, which differed by HLA locus.

This chain uses TRBV5-1 with TRBJ2-2; 9 positions agree with TRBD2. The sequenced sample was PBMCs. This receptor was identified in a man between 25 and 39 years old in good health and CMV-seronegative. DNA of the CDR3: TGCGCCAGCAGCCTACCGGGACTAGCATCCGCCGGGGAGCTGTTTTTT. It is translated as CASSLPGLASAGELFF.